Detailed here is one TCR beta chain. Its antigen is not identified. This record belongs to a study of T cell responses to AZD1222 COVID-19 vaccine. V was trimmed by 3 bases and J by 3 bases, leaving 6 bases between them. The CDR3 sequence is 12 residues long. Germline V gives CDR1 SGHVT, CDR2 SQSDAQ. Libraries were prepared by immunoSEQ multiplex PCR; TCRdb keeps only in-frame clonotypes and omits some of them. Here the sample spans more than 150,000 clones, approximately 90% being singletons. General study results and limits: It should be noted that donors were predominantly white British and more often female, and clonal diversity was possibly underestimated. Samples come after the peak T cell response, not at day 14.

The receptor comes from an adult who received the AZD1222 COVID-19 vaccine. The input for sequencing was peripheral blood, taken 28 days after the second AZD1222 dose. The rearrangement links TRBV7-4 to TRBJ2-7, with D possibly TRBD2 on 5 matching bases. The CDR3 sequence is CASSFGDYEQYF. The CDR3 region has the DNA TGTGCCAGCAGCTTCGGGGACTACGAGCAGTACTTC.